This T cell receptor beta chain was obtained from a study of post-analysis software for immune sequencing data. Germline CDR1 is SEHNR and CDR2 is FQNEAQ (reference sequence). This CDR3 region has 13 residues. V gave up 6 bases and J gave up 8 bases; unmatched junction bases: 2. Study-level findings and limits: Multiple sclerosis was associated with a significant reduction in normalized Chao1 diversity relative to controls. A handful of TRBV segments were more frequent in patients than controls; TRBV5-6, TRBV5-1 and TRBV20-1 belonged to this group. Same-batch samples co-clustered strongly by F measure.

Incorporated into the TCR beta cDNA libraries were unique molecular identifiers, which served to reduce PCR and sequencing biases. Between about 1 and 11 million T cells gave rise to 500,000 to 600,000 cDNA molecules. TCRdb reprocessed the PCR reads via MiXCR and lists one record per CDR3 protein. The table lists approximately 770,000 distinct CDR3 sequences, around 46% of them singletons, with around 4.7% in the top ten. This clonotype has just a few counts. No antigen is known for it. The TCR was taken from a girl aged 5 to 17 with multiple sclerosis. The sequencing input was blood. The chain combines TRBV7-9 with TRBJ2-1, with TRBD2 matching over 12 bases. CDR3 coding DNA: TGTGCCAGCAGGACTAGCGGGAGTTATGAGCAGTTCTTC. Translation gives CASRTSGSYEQFF.